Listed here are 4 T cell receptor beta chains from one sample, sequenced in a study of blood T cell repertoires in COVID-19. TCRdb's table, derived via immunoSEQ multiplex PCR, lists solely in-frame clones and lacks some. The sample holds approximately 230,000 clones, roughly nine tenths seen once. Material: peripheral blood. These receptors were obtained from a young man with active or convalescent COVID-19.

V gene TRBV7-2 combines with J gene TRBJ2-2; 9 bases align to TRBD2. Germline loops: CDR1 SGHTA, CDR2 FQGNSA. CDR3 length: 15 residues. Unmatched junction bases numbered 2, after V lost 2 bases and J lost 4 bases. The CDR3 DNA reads TGTGCCAGCAGCTTAAAGCGGGGGGTCACCGGGGAGCTGTTTTTT. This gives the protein CASSLKRGVTGELFF.

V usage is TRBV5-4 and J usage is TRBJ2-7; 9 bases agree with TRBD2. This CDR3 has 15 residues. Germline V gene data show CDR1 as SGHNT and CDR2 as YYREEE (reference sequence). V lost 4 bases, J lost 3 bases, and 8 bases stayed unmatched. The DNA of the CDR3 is TGTGCCAGCAGCCAGATAGCGGGGGTGGGCTACGAGCAGTACTTC. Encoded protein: CASSQIAGVGYEQYF.

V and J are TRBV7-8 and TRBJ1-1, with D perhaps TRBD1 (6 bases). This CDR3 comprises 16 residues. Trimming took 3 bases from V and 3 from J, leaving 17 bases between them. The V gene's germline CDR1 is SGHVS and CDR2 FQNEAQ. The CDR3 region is CASSFVPTQGYTEAFF. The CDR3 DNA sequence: TGTGCCAGCAGCTTTGTCCCTACACAGGGTTACACTGAAGCTTTCTTT.

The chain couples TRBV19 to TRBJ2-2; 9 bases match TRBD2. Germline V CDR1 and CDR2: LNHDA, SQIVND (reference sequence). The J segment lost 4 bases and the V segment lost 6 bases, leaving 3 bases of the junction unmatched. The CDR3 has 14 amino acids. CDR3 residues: CASRGTSTTGELFF. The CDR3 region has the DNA TGTGCCAGTAGAGGGACTAGCACCACCGGGGAGCTGTTTTTT. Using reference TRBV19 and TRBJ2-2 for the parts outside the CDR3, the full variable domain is DGGITQSPKYLFRKEGQNVTLSCEQNLNHDAMYWYRQDPGQGLRLIYYSQIVNDFQKGDIAEGYSVSREKKESFPLTVTSAQKNPTAFYLCASRGTSTTGELFFGEGSRLTVL.